A single sample gave rise to the 27 T cell receptor beta chains below, sequenced in a study of vaccination effects on CD4 cells after COVID-19. Sequencing followed a ViraFEST assay step that expanded antigen-specific CD4+ T cells with viral peptide pools. The culture ran for roughly ten days before CD4+ T cells were isolated. The vaccine recipients had no prior SARS-CoV-2 infection, with negative nucleocapsid antibodies. These receptors are not linked to any known antigen. Sequencing was performed with immunoSEQ multiplex PCR; in TCRdb, only in-frame clones are kept and a portion is missing. The data show roughly 42,000 clones, around three quarters seen once. The starting material was CD4+ T cells from PBMCs cultured with HCoV-NL63 spike peptides, obtained before COVID-19 vaccination. These receptors all come from a human donor who received a COVID-19 vaccine.

The chain has TRBV18 and TRBJ1-1, with a weak D call TRBD1 (5 bases). The ends were cut back, 6 bases at V and 3 bases at J, with 14 bases in the middle. The CDR3 runs 14 residues. The germline gives CDR1 KGHSH, CDR2 LQKENI. CDR3 loop: CASSGLGTYTEAFF. The CDR3, as DNA: TGTGCCAGCTCGGGACTCGGTACGTACACTGAAGCTTTCTTT.

This clone was found a few times. V gene TRBV2 combines with J gene TRBJ1-5, with D unresolved. The V gene lost 3 bases and the J gene lost 7 bases, with 10 bases spanning the gap. CDR1 is SNHLY, CDR2 FYNNEI, per germline. There are 13 residues in the CDR3. CDR3 sequence reads: CASSDEGRQPQHF. The CDR3 nucleotides are TGTGCCAGCAGTGATGAGGGTAGGCAGCCCCAGCATTTT.

J is TRBJ2-7 and V is TRBV21-1. TRBV21-1 is a listed pseudogene. The CDR3 runs to 16 residues. The CDR3 DNA reads TGTGCCAGCAGCAAAATGAGGGCAGGGTCGTTTTACGAGCAGTACGTC. Encoded protein: CASSKMRAGSFYEQYV.

J is TRBJ2-3 and V is TRBV29-1; D gene unclear. V was cut by 6 bases and J by 10 bases, with 11 bases left in between. Germline lookup yields CDR1 SQVTM and CDR2 ANQGSEA. The CDR3 is made up of 10 amino acids. The CDR3 nucleotides read TGCAGCGTCCACCCCCAGGCGCAGTATTTT. Its translation is CSVHPQAQYF.

The chain is built from TRBV24-1 and TRBJ1-2, with D unclear. Germline CDR1 and CDR2: KGHDR and SFDVKD. The V end was cut by 3 bases, the J end by 3 bases, with 10 bases between. This CDR3 has 14 residues. Here the CDR3 DNA reads TGTGCCACCAGTGATCCAGGCGGTGACTATGGCTACACCTTC. Protein product: CATSDPGGDYGYTF.

The V and J genes are TRBV5-1 and TRBJ2-5; 11 nucleotides agree with TRBD1. V shed 4 bases, J shed 1 base, and the junction held 6 bases outside the gene matches. The germline V gene has CDR1 SGHRS and CDR2 YFSETQ. The CDR3 contains 16 residues. CDR3 region: CASSRGQGATQETQYF. The CDR3 nucleotides read TGCGCCAGCAGCAGAGGACAGGGGGCGACCCAAGAGACCCAGTACTTC. Looking up the rest from reference TRBV5-1 and TRBJ2-5 gives the full variable domain: KAGVTQTPRYLIKTRGQQVTLSCSPISGHRSVSWYQQTPGQGLQFLFEYFSETQRNKGNFPGRFSGRQFSNSRSEMNVSTLELGDSALYLCASSRGQGATQETQYFGPGTRLLVL.

This chain links TRBV7-2 with TRBJ2-1; 8 positions agree with TRBD2. This CDR3 region has 14 residues. Germline V gene lookup returns CDR1 SGHTA and CDR2 FQGNSA. The junction had 4 bases not matched to a gene; V was cut back by 1 base and J by 8 bases. The CDR3 region has the DNA TGTGCCAGCAGCTTAGGACTAGCGTTCGATGAGCAGTTCTTC. Encoded protein: CASSLGLAFDEQFF. Looking up the rest from reference TRBV7-2 and TRBJ2-1 gives the full variable domain: GAGVSQSPSNKVTEKGKDVELRCDPISGHTALYWYRQSLGQGLEFLIYFQGNSAPDKSGLPSDRFSAERTGGSVSTLTIQRTQQEDSAVYLCASSLGLAFDEQFFGPGTRLTVL.

The chain recombines TRBV7-9 with TRBJ1-2, with D maybe TRBD1 (5 bases). Germline CDR1 is SEHNR and CDR2 is FQNEAQ (reference sequence). The CDR3 spans 13 residues. Trimming took off 1 base at V and 6 bases at J, with 9 bases between the two ends. DNA for the CDR3: TGTGCCAGCAGCTTAGAAAGGGGCGATGGCTACACCTTC. Amino acid sequence: CASSLERGDGYTF.

J is TRBJ1-1 and V is TRBV29-1; 8 bases map to TRBD1. The trim removed 4 bases at V and 9 bases at J, leaving 10 bases unmatched. CDR3 size: 13 residues. Germline-derived CDR1 and CDR2 are SQVTM and ANQGSEA. CDR3 coding DNA: TGCAGCGTTGGACAGGGGAGAGACCGGAAAGCTTTCTTT. Protein product: CSVGQGRDRKAFF. Full variable domain (rest looked up from reference TRBV29-1 and TRBJ1-1): SAVISQKPSRDICQRGTSLTIQCQVDSQVTMMFWYRQQPGQSLTLIATANQGSEATYESGFVIDKFPISRPNLTFSTLTVSNMSPEDSSIYLCSVGQGRDRKAFFGQGTRLTVV.

A single count supports this clone. The chain recombines TRBV5-1 with TRBJ2-1, with 11 positions matching TRBD2. The V segment lost 1 base and the J segment 4 bases; nucleotides outside the gene matches: 4. The germline V gene has CDR1 SGHRS and CDR2 YFSETQ. The CDR3 has 16 residues. This CDR3 reads CASSLIGTSGYNEQFF. The CDR3 nucleotides read TGCGCCAGCAGCTTGATCGGGACTAGCGGTTACAATGAGCAGTTCTTC.

CDR3 loop: CASSQARSWGQFYNEQFF. The DNA of the CDR3 is TGCGCCAGCAGCCAAGCGAGATCCTGGGGGCAATTCTACAATGAGCAGTTCTTC. The V call is TRBV4-1, the J call TRBJ2-1; D perhaps matches TRBD1 (6 bases). The CDR3 length is 18 residues. From germline, CDR1 is MGHRA and CDR2 YSYEKL. V lost 1 base and J lost 3, with 19 bases in between.

The J gene is TRBJ1-6, the V gene TRBV18, with 8 nucleotides matching TRBD1. Germline lookup yields CDR1 KGHSH and CDR2 LQKENI. V lost 2 bases and J lost 9; bases outside the gene matches: 3. The CDR3 loop spans 14 amino acids. The CDR3 nucleotides are TGTGCCAGCTCACCAGGACAGGGAGGTTCACCCCTCCACTTT. As protein: CASSPGQGGSPLHF.

The sample holds one count of this clone. V and J are TRBV9 and TRBJ2-3, with a possible D match to TRBD2 (6 bases). Germline CDR1 is SGDLS and CDR2 is YYNGEE. The CDR3 has 17 residues. V was trimmed by 0 bases and J by 3 bases, leaving 17 bases between them. This CDR3 is CASSVGSGGAKTDTQYF. As DNA, the CDR3 is TGTGCCAGCAGCGTAGGGTCCGGGGGAGCTAAAACAGATACGCAGTATTTT.

The chain links TRBV19 to TRBJ1-3, with D tentatively TRBD1 (5 bases). The CDR3 consists of 15 residues. The ends were cut back, 4 bases at V and 0 bases at J, with 10 bases in the middle. Germline V CDR1 and CDR2: LNHDA, SQIVND (reference sequence). The CDR3 protein is CASSTTTGSGNTIYF. The DNA of the CDR3 is TGTGCCAGTAGTACTACCACAGGCTCTGGAAACACCATATATTTT.

A single count supports this clone. This chain links TRBV7-2 with TRBJ1-2; possibly TRBD1 for D (5 bases). Trimming took off 3 bases at V and 0 bases at J, with 8 bases between the two ends. CDR3 length equals 14 residues. CDR1 is SGHTA, CDR2 FQGNSA, per germline. This CDR3 reads CASSFTGPNYGYTF. CDR3 nucleotide sequence: TGTGCCAGCAGCTTTACAGGCCCTAACTATGGCTACACCTTC. Supplemented by reference TRBV7-2 and TRBJ1-2, the full variable domain reads GAGVSQSPSNKVTEKGKDVELRCDPISGHTALYWYRQSLGQGLEFLIYFQGNSAPDKSGLPSDRFSAERTGGSVSTLTIQRTQQEDSAVYLCASSFTGPNYGYTFGSGTRLTVV.

The chain employs TRBV2 and TRBJ2-7, with 13 bases that match TRBD2. CDR1 is SNHLY, CDR2 FYNNEI, per germline. This CDR3 is built from 15 residues. V lost 6 bases and J lost 1; bases outside the gene matches: 3. CDR3 sequence reads: CASRRTSGGSYEQYV. The CDR3 nucleotides are TGTGCCAGCAGGAGGACTAGCGGGGGATCCTACGAGCAGTACGTC.

The CDR3 spells CAIRDQETQYF. The CDR3 DNA reads TGTGCCATCAGGGACCAAGAGACCCAGTACTTC. The chain links TRBV10-3 to TRBJ2-5; D remains unclear. V was cut by 6 bases and J by 0 bases, with 2 bases left in between. CDR3 length equals 11 residues. Germline V gene lookup returns CDR1 ENHRY and CDR2 SYGVKD.

This chain links TRBV21-1 with TRBJ2-7; TRBD2 was called by the table and not checked on the DNA. TRBV21-1 is deemed a pseudogene. The CDR3 is 16 residues long. CDR3 protein: CASSPRLAGVTYEQYV. The CDR3 region has the DNA TGTGCCAGCAGCCCACGACTAGCGGGGGTAACCTACGAGCAGTACGTC.

DNA of the CDR3: TGTGCCAGCAGCTTAAATCGGAAATGGCTTCGGATCGGGGGGCCCTACGAGCAGTACGTC. Translated, it gives CASSLNRKWLRIGGPYEQYV. The chain has TRBV7-3 and TRBJ2-7, with D possibly being TRBD2 (7 bases). Germline V gene lookup returns CDR1 SGHTA and CDR2 FQGTGA. The CDR3 loop spans 20 amino acids. V was clipped by 1 base and J by 2 bases, with 27 bases between them.

The chain has TRBV24-1 and TRBJ2-5, with D perhaps being TRBD1 or TRBD2 (5 bases each). V lost 10 bases and J lost 4, with 9 bases in between. The CDR3 contains 11 residues. Germline V gives CDR1 KGHDR, CDR2 SFDVKD. CDR3 sequence (DNA): TGTGCCACTTCAGGGAGAGAGACCCAGTACTTC. Its translation: CATSGRETQYF.

The J gene is TRBJ1-2, the V gene TRBV15; 9 bases fit TRBD1. The CDR3 length is 16 residues. CDR1 LNHNV and CDR2 YYDKDF come from the germline V gene (reference sequence). The J segment lost 8 bases and the V segment lost 0 bases, leaving 10 bases of the junction unmatched. In DNA form, the CDR3 reads TGTGCCACCAGCAGAGATTGGGACAGGGTGTTGGGAGGCTACACCTTC. Amino acids: CATSRDWDRVLGGYTF.

The chain couples TRBV7-9 to TRBJ1-2; TRBD1 agrees at 10 bases. The CDR3 length is 15 residues. J was trimmed by 2 bases and V by 5 bases; bases with no gene match: 5. Germline assignment: CDR1 SEHNR and CDR2 FQNEAQ (reference sequence). The CDR3 coding sequence is TGTGCCAGCAGCCGGGACAGGGGCGAAAACTATGGCTACACCTTC. Translated, it gives CASSRDRGENYGYTF.

V and J are TRBV5-5 and TRBJ1-1; no clear D gene. The V end was cut by 0 bases, the J end by 1 base, with 7 bases between. The length of the CDR3 is 14 residues. Looked up from germline, CDR1 is SGHKS and CDR2 is YYEKEE (reference sequence). CDR3 residues: CASSLDAGNTEAFF. CDR3 sequence (DNA): TGTGCCAGCAGCTTGGATGCAGGGAACACTGAAGCTTTCTTT.

This clone was detected only a few times. The chain combines TRBV7-9 with TRBJ2-7, with no clear D. Between the trimmed V and J ends, which lost 1 base and 4 bases, there was a span of 8 bases. CDR1 is SEHNR, CDR2 FQNEAQ, per germline (reference sequence). CDR3 length: 13 residues. The CDR3: CASSLGHRYEQYV. The DNA for the CDR3 is TGTGCCAGCAGCTTAGGACATAGATACGAGCAGTACGTC.

V and J are TRBV7-3 and TRBJ2-5; no definite D call. V lost 5 bases to trimming and J lost 0 bases, with 7 bases between them. The CDR3 sequence is 13 residues long. Germline CDR1 SGHTA, CDR2 FQGTGA. The CDR3 reads CASSTSYQETQYF. The CDR3 DNA is TGTGCCAGCAGCACCTCGTACCAAGAGACCCAGTACTTC.

The CDR3 DNA reads as TGTGCCAGCAGCTTTATGGGACCCAATGAAAAACTGTTTTTT. It specifies CASSFMGPNEKLFF. J is TRBJ1-4 and V is TRBV5-4, with D possibly TRBD1 on 5 matching bases. CDR1 is SGHNT and CDR2 is YYREEE in the germline V gene (reference sequence). CDR3 size: 14 residues. V was clipped by 2 bases and J by 5 bases, with 10 bases between them.

The chain links TRBV24-1 to TRBJ2-2; 9 bases match TRBD1. V lost 3 bases and J lost 7; bases outside the gene matches: 8. Germline loops: CDR1 KGHDR, CDR2 SFDVKD. The CDR3 loop spans 16 amino acids. The CDR3 region has the DNA TGTGCCACCAGTGATGCCGGGACAGGGAATGGCGGGGAGCTGTTTTTT. This translates into CATSDAGTGNGGELFF.